The 25 T cell receptor beta chains below come from one sample, sequenced in a study of T cells after yellow fever vaccination. TCRdb passed the 5' RACE reads through MiXCR, listing each CDR3 protein once. The sample lists over 150,000 distinct CDR3 sequences; roughly 6.4% were seen once. Sequencing was performed on CD4+ T cells sorted from PBMCs, taken on the day of the first yellow fever vaccination. All receptors derive from a man younger than 35 who received the YFV17D yellow fever vaccine.

V gene TRBV5-5 combines with J gene TRBJ1-5, with 8 positions matching TRBD1. The V and J ends lost 2 bases and 4 bases, in that order; junction bases with no gene match: 11. The CDR3 is made up of 17 amino acids. Per germline, CDR1 SGHKS and CDR2 YYEKEE (reference sequence). The CDR3 sequence: CASSLNWGQAANQPQHF. The CDR3 DNA is TGTGCCAGCAGCTTAAATTGGGGACAGGCAGCTAATCAGCCCCAGCATTTT.

V gene TRBV10-3 combines with J gene TRBJ2-3; 7 nucleotides align to TRBD1. CDR3 length: 16 amino acids. The junction had 4 bases not matched to a gene; V was cut back by 1 base and J by 0 bases. Germline V gives CDR1 ENHRY, CDR2 SYGVKD. The CDR3 loop reads CAISEYAGGSTDTQYF. The CDR3 nucleotides are TGTGCCATCAGTGAGTACGCAGGGGGAAGCACAGATACGCAGTATTTT.

This clonotype has a count of ten or more. The V gene is TRBV9, the J gene TRBJ2-1; 9 nucleotides match TRBD2. The CDR3 runs to 16 residues. Germline-derived CDR1 and CDR2 are SGDLS and YYNGEE. Losses at the gene ends were 0 bases for V and 4 bases for J; bases not matched to a gene: 5. The CDR3 loop is CASSVVGSGGYNEQFF. CDR3 in DNA: TGTGCCAGCAGCGTAGTGGGTAGCGGGGGTTACAATGAGCAGTTCTTC.

This clonotype was detected ten times or more. The chain employs TRBV9 and TRBJ1-1; the D is unclear. Germline V gene sequence: CDR1 SGDLS, CDR2 YYNGEE. The CDR3 has 17 residues. The V end lost 0 bases, the J end lost 1 base, and 16 bases lay between the germline ends. DNA for the CDR3: TGTGCCAGCAGCGTAGAACCACTTGATTATCCGAACACTGAAGCTTTCTTT. Translating it yields CASSVEPLDYPNTEAFF.

The table lists this clonotype with many counts. The chain uses TRBV4-3 and TRBJ2-1; 10 bases line up with TRBD1. The CDR3 extends over 14 amino acids. Trimming took 0 bases from V and 8 from J; bases not matched to a gene: 1. The germline gives CDR1 LGHNA, CDR2 YSLEER. The CDR3 DNA reads as TGCGCCAGCAGCCAAGATGGGACAGGGGATGAGCAGTTCTTC. This codes for CASSQDGTGDEQFF.

This clonotype was seen a handful of times. The chain couples TRBV18 to TRBJ2-7, with no clear D. Germline values: CDR1 KGHSH, CDR2 LQKENI. The CDR3 runs to 15 residues. Trimming removed 0 bases at V and 0 bases at J, with 9 bases between. CDR3 protein: CASSPPVSFSYEQYF. CDR3 bases: TGTGCCAGCTCACCACCGGTATCCTTCTCCTACGAGCAGTACTTC. Variable domain in full (rest from reference TRBV18 and TRBJ2-7): NAGVMQNPRHLVRRRGQEARLRCSPMKGHSHVYWYRQLPEEGLKFMVYLQKENIIDESGMPKERFSAEFPKEGPSILRIQQVVRGDSAAYFCASSPPVSFSYEQYFGPGTRLTVT.

This sequence joins TRBV12-3 or TRBV12-4 and TRBJ1-6; 8 bases agree with TRBD1. The J segment lost 6 bases and the V segment lost 6 bases, leaving 10 bases of the junction unmatched. CDR3 size: 16 residues. The CDR3 reads CASSQPPGQANSPLHF. The CDR3 region has the DNA TGTGCCAGCAGCCAACCCCCGGGACAGGCTAATTCACCCCTCCACTTT.

This clonotype was seen repeatedly, ten times or more. This chain connects TRBV7-9 to TRBJ2-1; TRBD2 matches 9 bases. This CDR3 has 11 residues. The germline gives CDR1 SEHNR, CDR2 FQNEAQ (reference sequence). V was pared by 5 bases and J by 10 bases, with 0 bases of the junction left unmatched. This CDR3 is CASSAGGEQFF. The CDR3 DNA reads as TGTGCCAGCAGCGCGGGAGGGGAGCAGTTCTTC.

This clonotype was detected ten times or more. The V gene is TRBV2, the J gene TRBJ2-1; 9 nucleotides agree with TRBD2. In germline, CDR1 is SNHLY, CDR2 FYNNEI. J was trimmed by 7 bases and V by 8 bases; bases with no gene match: 9. The CDR3 consists of 14 residues. This CDR3 is CASAAAGGPNEQFF. CDR3 in DNA: TGTGCCAGCGCTGCGGCGGGGGGGCCGAATGAGCAGTTCTTC.

This clonotype has more than one count but fewer than ten. The chain has TRBV10-3 and TRBJ2-2, with 8 bases identical to TRBD2. This CDR3 contains 15 residues. Looked up from germline, CDR1 is ENHRY and CDR2 is SYGVKD. Unmatched junction bases numbered 3, after V lost 3 bases and J lost 3 bases. In nucleotides, the CDR3 is TGTGCCATCAGTGAAGGAGCGGGGGACACCGGGGAGCTGTTTTTT. Its protein is CAISEGAGDTGELFF.

This clonotype was recorded at least ten times. The rearrangement joins TRBV7-2 to TRBJ2-2, with D uncertain. Trimming cost V 1 base and J 8 bases, with 5 bases left between them. The germline V gene encodes CDR1 SGHTA and CDR2 FQGNSA. CDR3 length: 12 amino acids. This CDR3 is CASSLETGELFF. CDR3 coding DNA: TGTGCCAGCAGCTTAGAGACGGGGGAGCTGTTTTTT. Supplemented by reference TRBV7-2 and TRBJ2-2, the full variable domain reads GAGVSQSPSNKVTEKGKDVELRCDPISGHTALYWYRQSLGQGLEFLIYFQGNSAPDKSGLPSDRFSAERTGGSVSTLTIQRTQQEDSAVYLCASSLETGELFFGEGSRLTVL.

In its sample, this clonotype was seen many times. The rearrangement joins TRBV2 to TRBJ2-3; D not certain. Per the germline V gene, CDR1 is SNHLY and CDR2 is FYNNEI. V lost 6 bases to trimming and J lost 1 base, with 14 bases between them. The CDR3 has 15 residues. Written as DNA, the CDR3 is TGTGCCAGCAGGGCTTCCGACTGGGGCACAGATACGCAGTATTTT. Amino acid sequence: CASRASDWGTDTQYF.

At least ten counts were recorded for this clonotype. The CDR3, as DNA: TGTGCCAGCAGTCCGCAAGGGGGGCGGGGGATGAACACCGGGGAGCTGTTTTTT. This codes for CASSPQGGRGMNTGELFF. This rearrangement joins TRBV28 to TRBJ2-2, with D possibly being TRBD2 (7 bases). In germline, CDR1 is MDHEN, CDR2 SYDVKM. The CDR3 is made up of 18 amino acids. V was cut by 5 bases and J by 1 base, with 20 bases left in between.

V is TRBV11-2 and J is TRBJ2-5, with 10 bases matching TRBD1. Germline V lookup: CDR1 SGHAT, CDR2 FQNNGV. The CDR3 runs 16 residues. The V and J ends lost 4 bases and 5 bases, in that order; junction bases with no gene match: 10. This CDR3 reads CASSSTRTGGGETQYF. CDR3 in DNA: TGTGCCAGCAGCTCCACCCGGACAGGGGGAGGGGAGACCCAGTACTTC. Filled out from reference TRBV11-2 and TRBJ2-5, the complete variable domain reads EAGVAQSPRYKIIEKRQSVAFWCNPISGHATLYWYQQILGQGPKLLIQFQNNGVVDDSQLPKDRFSAERLKGVDSTLKIQPAKLEDSAVYLCASSSTRTGGGETQYFGPGTRLLVL.

This clonotype was counted only a few times. The rearrangement links TRBV5-1 to TRBJ2-5, with 8 nucleotides matching TRBD2. CDR1 is SGHRS and CDR2 is YFSETQ in the germline V gene. The junction had 12 bases not matched to a gene; V was cut back by 0 bases and J by 8 bases. The CDR3 length is 16 residues. The chain's CDR3 is CASSLGRLAGEGTQYF. In DNA, the CDR3 is TGCGCCAGCAGCTTGGGTCGTCTAGCGGGCGAAGGCACCCAGTACTTC.

In its sample, this clonotype was seen many times. The chain carries TRBV20-1 and TRBJ2-1; 7 bases line up with TRBD2. CDR3 length equals 15 residues. V dropped 3 bases and J dropped 1; count of bases not matched to a gene: 6. CDR1 and CDR2 (germline): DFQATT, SNEGSKA (reference sequence). CDR3 region: CSARGPSGSYNEQFF. The CDR3 nucleotides are TGCAGTGCTAGGGGGCCTAGCGGTTCCTACAATGAGCAGTTCTTC.

This chain links TRBV6-5 with TRBJ1-6, with unresolved D. The CDR3 consists of 12 residues. Germline assignment: CDR1 MNHEY and CDR2 SVGAGI. The V and J ends lost 2 bases and 9 bases respectively, with 5 bases between them. The DNA for the CDR3 is TGTGCCAGCAGTTACGGGGTTTCACCCCTCCACTTT. The encoded protein is CASSYGVSPLHF.

The table lists this clonotype with many counts. This chain connects TRBV27 to TRBJ1-5; 7 bases fit TRBD1. Per the germline V gene, CDR1 is MNHEY and CDR2 is SMNVEV (reference sequence). The CDR3 is made up of 14 amino acids. The trim removed 4 bases at V and 0 bases at J, leaving 0 bases unmatched. The chain's CDR3 is CASSSGGSNQPQHF. CDR3 sequence (DNA): TGTGCCAGCAGTTCAGGGGGTAGCAATCAGCCCCAGCATTTT.

This clonotype was picked up many times. The chain has TRBV5-1 and TRBJ2-1; the D is unclear. The germline V gene encodes CDR1 SGHRS and CDR2 YFSETQ. This CDR3 is built from 12 residues. Trimming cost V 4 bases and J 8 bases, with 10 bases left between them. This CDR3 reads CASSVGLDEQFF. For the CDR3, the DNA is TGCGCCAGCAGCGTGGGTTTGGATGAGCAGTTCTTC.

In this sample, this clonotype turned up many times. The chain carries TRBV12-3 or TRBV12-4 and TRBJ1-2, with TRBD1 matching over 7 bases. The CDR3 length is 12 residues. The V and J ends lost 4 bases and 8 bases, in that order; junction bases with no gene match: 4. Written as DNA, the CDR3 is TGTGCCAGCAGTTCGAACAGGGGCGGCTACACCTTC. This codes for CASSSNRGGYTF.

This clonotype was observed many times. J is TRBJ2-3 and V is TRBV7-2; D assignment may be TRBD1 or TRBD2 (6 bases each). Per germline, CDR1 SGHTA and CDR2 FQGNSA. The CDR3 covers 15 residues. V was trimmed by 6 bases and J by 5 bases, leaving 18 bases between them. The CDR3 loop reads CASRLLWGAQDTQYF. The CDR3, as DNA: TGTGCCAGCAGGTTACTCTGGGGGGCCCAAGATACGCAGTATTTT.

Many counts were recorded for this clonotype. CDR3 nucleotides: TGTGCCAGCAGCTCACAGGGGTCTAGCGAAAAACTGTTTTTT. Translated, it gives CASSSQGSSEKLFF. V gene TRBV7-2 combines with J gene TRBJ1-4; 7 nucleotides match TRBD1. The CDR3 is made up of 14 amino acids. The germline CDR1 and CDR2 sequences are SGHTA and FQGNSA. V trimming: 4 bases; J trimming: 8 bases; junction bases outside the gene matches: 7.

Ten or more counts support this clonotype. A junction end diverges from the germline sequence, so it may reflect a read error. This chain links TRBV5-8 with TRBJ1-5, with D maybe TRBD1 (5 bases). Looked up from germline, CDR1 is SGHTS and CDR2 is YDEGEE. There are 12 residues in the CDR3. CDR3 region: CASRGEGYRQDF. Written as DNA, the CDR3 is TGTGCCAGCAGGGGCGAGGGGTACAGGCAGGATTTT. Variable domain in full (rest from reference TRBV5-8 and TRBJ1-5): EAGVTQSPTHLIKTRGQQATLRCSPISGHTSVYWYQQALGLGLQFLLWYDEGEERNRGNFPPRFSGRQFPNYSSELNVNALELEDSALYLCASRGEGYRQDFGDGTRLSIL.

The chain carries TRBV7-2 and TRBJ2-1; D uncertain. CDR3 length: 13 amino acids. Germline V lookup: CDR1 SGHTA, CDR2 FQGNSA. V was clipped by 5 bases and J by 7 bases, with 12 bases between them. CDR3 loop: CASSPPSVNEQFF. The CDR3 DNA sequence: TGTGCCAGCAGCCCCCCCAGCGTAAATGAGCAGTTCTTC.

This clonotype has a count of ten or more. The chain is built from TRBV7-8 and TRBJ2-1; weak D call: TRBD1 (6 bases). V lost 6 bases and J 8 bases, leaving 11 bases between the germline ends. Germline loops: CDR1 SGHVS, CDR2 FQNEAQ. CDR3 length: 12 residues. The CDR3 protein is CASRQGEYEQFF. CDR3 nucleotide sequence: TGTGCCAGCAGACAGGGAGAGTATGAGCAGTTCTTC.